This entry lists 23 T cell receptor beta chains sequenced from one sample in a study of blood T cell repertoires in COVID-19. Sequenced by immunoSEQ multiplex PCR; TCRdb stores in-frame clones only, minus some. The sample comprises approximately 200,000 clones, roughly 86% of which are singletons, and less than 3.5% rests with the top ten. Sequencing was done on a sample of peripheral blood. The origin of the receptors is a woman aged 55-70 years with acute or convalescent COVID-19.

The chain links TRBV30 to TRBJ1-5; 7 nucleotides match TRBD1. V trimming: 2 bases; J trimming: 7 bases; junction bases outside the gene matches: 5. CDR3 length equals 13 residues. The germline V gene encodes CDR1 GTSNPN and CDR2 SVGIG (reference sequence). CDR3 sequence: CAWSRGLEQPQHF. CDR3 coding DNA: TGTGCCTGGAGTAGGGGGCTCGAGCAGCCCCAGCATTTT.

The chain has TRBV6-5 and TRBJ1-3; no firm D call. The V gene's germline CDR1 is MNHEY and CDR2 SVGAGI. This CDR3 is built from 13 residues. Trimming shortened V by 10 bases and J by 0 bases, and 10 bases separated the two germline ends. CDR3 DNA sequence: TGTGCCATTCTTCACTTCTCTGGAAACACCATATATTTT. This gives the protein CAILHFSGNTIYF.

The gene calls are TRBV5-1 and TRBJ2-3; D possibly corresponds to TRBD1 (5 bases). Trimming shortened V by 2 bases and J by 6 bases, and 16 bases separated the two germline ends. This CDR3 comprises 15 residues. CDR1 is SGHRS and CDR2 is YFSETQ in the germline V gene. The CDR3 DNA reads TGCGCCAGCAGCTTAGGCAGGGTGAAAGAGGATACGCAGTATTTT. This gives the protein CASSLGRVKEDTQYF. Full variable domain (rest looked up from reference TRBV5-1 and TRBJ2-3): KAGVTQTPRYLIKTRGQQVTLSCSPISGHRSVSWYQQTPGQGLQFLFEYFSETQRNKGNFPGRFSGRQFSNSRSEMNVSTLELGDSALYLCASSLGRVKEDTQYFGPGTRLTVL.

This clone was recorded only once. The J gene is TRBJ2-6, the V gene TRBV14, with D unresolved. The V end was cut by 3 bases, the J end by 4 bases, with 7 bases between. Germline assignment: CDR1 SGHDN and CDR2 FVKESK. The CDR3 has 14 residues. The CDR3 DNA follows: TGTGCCAGCAGCCACCTCCTGGGGGCCAACGTCCTGACTTTC. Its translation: CASSHLLGANVLTF.

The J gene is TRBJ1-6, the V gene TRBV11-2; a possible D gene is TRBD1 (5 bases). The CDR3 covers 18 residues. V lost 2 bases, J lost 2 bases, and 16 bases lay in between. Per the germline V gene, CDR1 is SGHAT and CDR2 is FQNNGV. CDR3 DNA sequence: TGTGCCAGCAGCTTATTTCTTGGAGGGGTCACCTATAATTCACCCCTCCACTTT. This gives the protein CASSLFLGGVTYNSPLHF.

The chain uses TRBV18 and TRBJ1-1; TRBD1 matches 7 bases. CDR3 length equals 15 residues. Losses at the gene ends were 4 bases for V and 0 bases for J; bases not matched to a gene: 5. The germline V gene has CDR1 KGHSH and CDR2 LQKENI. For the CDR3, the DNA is TGTGCCAGCTCACAACAGGGGACCATGAACACTGAAGCTTTCTTT. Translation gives CASSQQGTMNTEAFF.

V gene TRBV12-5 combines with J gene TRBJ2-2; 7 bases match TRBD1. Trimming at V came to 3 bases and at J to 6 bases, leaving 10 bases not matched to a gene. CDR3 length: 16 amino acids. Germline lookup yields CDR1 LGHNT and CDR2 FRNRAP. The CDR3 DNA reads TGTGCTAGTGGTTTCAACTTCCAGGGGGTGGCCGGGGAGCTGTTTTTT. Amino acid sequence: CASGFNFQGVAGELFF.

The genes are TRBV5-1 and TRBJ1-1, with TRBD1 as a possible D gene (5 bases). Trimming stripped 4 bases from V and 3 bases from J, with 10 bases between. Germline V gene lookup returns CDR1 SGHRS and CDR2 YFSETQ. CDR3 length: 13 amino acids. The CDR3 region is CASSPDSYTEAFF. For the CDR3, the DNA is TGCGCCAGCAGCCCCGACAGCTACACTGAAGCTTTCTTT.

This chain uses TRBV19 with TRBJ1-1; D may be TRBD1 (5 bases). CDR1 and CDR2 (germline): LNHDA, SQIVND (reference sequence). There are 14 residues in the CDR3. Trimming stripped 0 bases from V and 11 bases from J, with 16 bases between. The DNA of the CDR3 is TGTGCCAGTAGTATAGATCTGGAATCAGGGTTGGCTTTCTTT. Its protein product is CASSIDLESGLAFF.

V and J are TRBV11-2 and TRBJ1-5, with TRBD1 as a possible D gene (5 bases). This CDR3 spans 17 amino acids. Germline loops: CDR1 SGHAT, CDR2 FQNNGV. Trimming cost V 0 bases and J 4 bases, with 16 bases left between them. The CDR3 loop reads CASSLDIYPGKNQPQHF. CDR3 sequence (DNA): TGTGCCAGCAGCTTAGATATCTACCCAGGGAAGAATCAGCCCCAGCATTTT.

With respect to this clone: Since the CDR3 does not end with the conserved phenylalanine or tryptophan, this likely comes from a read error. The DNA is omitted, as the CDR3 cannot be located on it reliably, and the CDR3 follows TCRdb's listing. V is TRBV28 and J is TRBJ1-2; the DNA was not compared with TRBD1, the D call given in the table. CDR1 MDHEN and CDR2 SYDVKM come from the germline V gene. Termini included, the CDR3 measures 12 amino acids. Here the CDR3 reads CASSWGQGALVP.

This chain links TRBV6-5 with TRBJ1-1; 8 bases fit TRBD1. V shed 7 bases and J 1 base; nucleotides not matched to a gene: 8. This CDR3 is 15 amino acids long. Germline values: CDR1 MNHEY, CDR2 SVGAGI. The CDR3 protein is CASIWTGRGNTEAFF. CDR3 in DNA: TGTGCCAGCATTTGGACAGGGAGGGGGAACACTGAAGCTTTCTTT.

DNA for the CDR3: TGTGCCAGCAGTTCAACATTCACTAGCAATCAGCCCCAGCATTTT. Its protein is CASSSTFTSNQPQHF. J is TRBJ1-5 and V is TRBV27; no definite D call. Germline CDR1 and CDR2: MNHEY and SMNVEV (reference sequence). This CDR3 comprises 15 residues. Trimming removed 4 bases at V and 0 bases at J, with 10 bases between.

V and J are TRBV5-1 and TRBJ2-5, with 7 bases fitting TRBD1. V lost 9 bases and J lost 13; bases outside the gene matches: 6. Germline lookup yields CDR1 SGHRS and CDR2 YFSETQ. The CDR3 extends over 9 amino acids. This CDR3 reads CAIQGGRYF. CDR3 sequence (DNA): TGCGCCATACAAGGGGGCAGGTACTTC.

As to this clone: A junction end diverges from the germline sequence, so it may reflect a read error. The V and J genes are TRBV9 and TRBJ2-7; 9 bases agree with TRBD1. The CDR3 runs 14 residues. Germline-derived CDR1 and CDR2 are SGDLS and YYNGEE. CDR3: CTSSVGQGSYEQYF. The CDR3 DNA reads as TGTACCAGCAGCGTGGGACAGGGTTCCTACGAGCAGTACTTC.

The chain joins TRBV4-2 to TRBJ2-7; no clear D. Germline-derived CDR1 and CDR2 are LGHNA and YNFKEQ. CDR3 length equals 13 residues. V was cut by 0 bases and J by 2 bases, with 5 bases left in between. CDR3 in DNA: TGTGCCAGCAGCCAAGATATTACCTACGAGCAGTACTTC. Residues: CASSQDITYEQYF.

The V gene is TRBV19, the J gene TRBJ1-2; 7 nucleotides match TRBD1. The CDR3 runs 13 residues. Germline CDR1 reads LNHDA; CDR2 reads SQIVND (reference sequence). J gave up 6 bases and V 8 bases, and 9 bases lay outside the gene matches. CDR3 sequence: CASLPGDRDGYTF. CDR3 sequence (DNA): TGTGCCAGTTTACCGGGCGACAGGGATGGCTACACCTTC.

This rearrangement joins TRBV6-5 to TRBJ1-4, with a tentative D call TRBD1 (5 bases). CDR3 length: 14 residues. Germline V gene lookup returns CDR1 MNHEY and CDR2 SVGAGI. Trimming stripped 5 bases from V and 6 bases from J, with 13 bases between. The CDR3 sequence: CASSPRWGDEKLFF. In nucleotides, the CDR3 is TGTGCCAGCAGTCCCCGGTGGGGGGATGAAAAACTGTTTTTT.

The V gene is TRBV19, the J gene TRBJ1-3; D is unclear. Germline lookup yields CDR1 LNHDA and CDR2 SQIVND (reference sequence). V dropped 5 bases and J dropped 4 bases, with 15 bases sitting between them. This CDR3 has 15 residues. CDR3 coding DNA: TGTGCCAGTAGTGCCCGGTCTATCCCGGGAAACACCATATATTTT. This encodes CASSARSIPGNTIYF.

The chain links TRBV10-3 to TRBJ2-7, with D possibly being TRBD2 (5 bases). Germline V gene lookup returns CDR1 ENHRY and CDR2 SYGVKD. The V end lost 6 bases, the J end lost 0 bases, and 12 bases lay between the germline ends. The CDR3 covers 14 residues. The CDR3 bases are TGTGCCATCAGACTAGACAAGAGCTCCTACGAGCAGTACTTC. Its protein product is CAIRLDKSSYEQYF.

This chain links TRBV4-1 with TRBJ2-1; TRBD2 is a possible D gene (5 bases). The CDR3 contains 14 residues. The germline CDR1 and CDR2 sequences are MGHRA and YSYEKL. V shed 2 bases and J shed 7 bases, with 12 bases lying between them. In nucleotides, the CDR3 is TGCGCCAGCAGCCAACCGACTACGAAGAATGAGCAGTTCTTC. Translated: CASSQPTTKNEQFF.

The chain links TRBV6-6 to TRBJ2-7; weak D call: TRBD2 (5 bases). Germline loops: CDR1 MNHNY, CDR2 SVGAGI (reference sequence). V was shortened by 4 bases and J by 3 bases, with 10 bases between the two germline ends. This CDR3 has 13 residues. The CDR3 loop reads CASSLFTSYEQYF. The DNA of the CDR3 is TGTGCCAGCAGTTTATTTACTAGCTACGAGCAGTACTTC.

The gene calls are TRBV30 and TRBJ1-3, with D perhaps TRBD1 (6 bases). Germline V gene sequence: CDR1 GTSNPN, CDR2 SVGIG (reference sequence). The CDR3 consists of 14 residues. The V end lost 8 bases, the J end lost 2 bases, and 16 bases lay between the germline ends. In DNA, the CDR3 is TGTGCCGTCGAACAGGGTGTCACTGGAAACACCATATATTTT. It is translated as CAVEQGVTGNTIYF.